Shown below are 17 T cell receptor beta chains from a single sample sequenced in a study of regulatory and conventional T cells in RAG deficiency. Repertoires were generated with immunoSEQ multiplex PCR, while TCRdb's copy carries only in-frame clones and drops some. This sample has 25,000 to 35,000 clones, with 90% to 97% found just once. The sorted conventional CD4+ T cells were CD25-low and CD127-high, with genomic DNA sequenced. The data also belong to a second study, concerning regulatory T cells. As that report states: Primers: 52 TRBV forward and 13 TRBJ reverse.

Sequenced material: CD25- CD4+ T cells sorted from blood. All receptors derive from a human donor in good health.

V gene TRBV4-1 combines with J gene TRBJ2-3, with 7 nucleotides matching TRBD2. Germline CDR1 MGHRA, CDR2 YSYEKL. The CDR3 sequence is 15 residues long. The trim removed 4 bases at V and 4 bases at J, leaving 8 bases unmatched. The DNA for the CDR3 is TGCGCCAGCAGCCCCGGACTAGTACAAGCAGATACGCAGTATTTT. This gives the protein CASSPGLVQADTQYF.

This chain joins TRBV18 and TRBJ1-2; TRBD1 agrees at 8 bases. The CDR3 has 14 amino acids. The V gene end was trimmed by 2 bases and the J gene end by 4 bases; junction bases not matched to a gene: 3. Germline V gene lookup returns CDR1 KGHSH and CDR2 LQKENI. The CDR3 DNA sequence: TGTGCCAGCTCACCAACCGGGACAGGCTATGGCTACACCTTC. It specifies CASSPTGTGYGYTF.

The rearrangement joins TRBV7-2 to TRBJ2-7; TRBD2 matches 11 bases. This CDR3 is 14 amino acids long. The germline CDR1 and CDR2 sequences are SGHTA and FQGNSA. Germline trimming cut 7 bases from V and 13 bases from J; bases unmatched to any gene: 15. For the CDR3, the DNA is TGTGCCAGCACCCCCGACGGACTAGCGGGCCCCAATTACTTC. This gives the protein CASTPDGLAGPNYF.

This clone was counted once. The rearrangement links TRBV5-1 to TRBJ2-5; TRBD1 might be the D (6 bases). This CDR3 comprises 14 residues. Germline CDR1 is SGHRS and CDR2 is YFSETQ. Trimming removed 0 bases at V and 1 base at J, with 7 bases between. CDR3 coding DNA: TGCGCCAGCAGCTTGGGGGGGCCCCAAGAGACCCAGTACTTC. Its translation is CASSLGGPQETQYF. Looking up the rest from reference TRBV5-1 and TRBJ2-5 gives the full variable domain: KAGVTQTPRYLIKTRGQQVTLSCSPISGHRSVSWYQQTPGQGLQFLFEYFSETQRNKGNFPGRFSGRQFSNSRSEMNVSTLELGDSALYLCASSLGGPQETQYFGPGTRLLVL.

The gene calls are TRBV7-3 and TRBJ2-3, with D perhaps matching TRBD2 (6 bases). The CDR3 covers 17 residues. V lost 5 bases and J lost 0, with 18 bases in between. From germline, CDR1 is SGHTA and CDR2 FQGTGA. The DNA of the CDR3 is TGTGCCAGCAGCCCCACACGGGGGTTAGCGAGCACAGATACGCAGTATTTT. Protein product: CASSPTRGLASTDTQYF.

The chain combines TRBV4-2 with TRBJ1-1; 7 bases agree with TRBD1. Germline CDR1 and CDR2: LGHNA and YNFKEQ. The CDR3 has 15 residues. The V and J ends lost 4 bases and 5 bases, in that order; junction bases with no gene match: 10. The CDR3 nucleotides are TGTGCCAGCAGCCCTAGTACAGGGGTTAGGACTGAAGCTTTCTTT. Protein product: CASSPSTGVRTEAFF.

V usage is TRBV18 and J usage is TRBJ2-7; TRBD1 matches 8 bases. CDR1 and CDR2 from the germline V gene are KGHSH and LQKENI. V was pared by 3 bases and J by 6 bases, with 10 bases of the junction left unmatched. The CDR3 consists of 15 residues. For the CDR3, the DNA is TGTGCCAGCTCACCGCAAATGACAGGGGCCGGCGAGCAGTACTTC. This gives the protein CASSPQMTGAGEQYF.

The CDR3, as DNA: TGTGCCAGCAGCCCCCCGGGTTTGAGGAGAAACGAGCAGTACTTC. Translated: CASSPPGLRRNEQYF. This chain links TRBV9 with TRBJ2-7; no definite D call. The CDR3 extends over 15 amino acids. Looked up from germline, CDR1 is SGDLS and CDR2 is YYNGEE. Trimming removed 4 bases at V and 5 bases at J, with 19 bases between.

The J gene is TRBJ1-1, the V gene TRBV12-5, with TRBD1 identical over 7 bases. The V and J ends lost 3 bases and 4 bases, in that order; junction bases with no gene match: 2. CDR1 is LGHNT and CDR2 is FRNRAP in the germline V gene. The CDR3 spans 13 residues. CDR3 loop: CASGLSGGTEAFF. DNA for the CDR3: TGTGCTAGTGGTTTATCAGGGGGCACTGAAGCTTTCTTT.

J is TRBJ2-4 and V is TRBV21-1; the DNA was not compared with TRBD1, the D call given in the table. TRBV21-1 is a known pseudogene. The CDR3 consists of 17 residues. CDR3 sequence (DNA): TGTGCCAGCAGCAAGGGGATGGGACAGTTAGCCAAAAACATTCAGTACTTC. Its protein product is CASSKGMGQLAKNIQYF.

The genes are TRBV9 and TRBJ1-6; TRBD1 might be the D (6 bases). V lost 3 bases and J 0 bases, leaving 10 bases between the germline ends. Germline CDR1 SGDLS, CDR2 YYNGEE. The CDR3 is 16 residues long. CDR3 in DNA: TGTGCCAGCAGCGGAACAGGGAGCTCCTATAATTCACCCCTCCACTTT. It encodes CASSGTGSSYNSPLHF. Using reference TRBV9 and TRBJ1-6 for the parts outside the CDR3, the full variable domain is DSGVTQTPKHLITATGQRVTLRCSPRSGDLSVYWYQQSLDQGLQFLIQYYNGEERAKGNILERFSAQQFPDLHSELNLSSLELGDSALYFCASSGTGSSYNSPLHFGNGTRLTVT.

The sample holds one count of this clone. V is TRBV18 and J is TRBJ1-2; no clear D. The CDR3 runs to 15 residues. CDR1 is KGHSH, CDR2 LQKENI, per germline. V lost 2 bases and J 3 bases, leaving 13 bases between the germline ends. As DNA, the CDR3 is TGTGCCAGCTCACCAGGTACGCAGGTCTACTATGGCTACACCTTC. It is translated as CASSPGTQVYYGYTF.

The V call is TRBV14, the J call TRBJ1-5; D call uncertain. Germline CDR1 SGHDN, CDR2 FVKESK. This CDR3 is 13 amino acids long. Trimming stripped 3 bases from V and 4 bases from J, with 7 bases between. CDR3 sequence (DNA): TGTGCCAGCAGCCAGGGCAGAAATCAGCCCCAGCATTTT. It codes for CASSQGRNQPQHF.

This chain links TRBV29-1 with TRBJ2-3; D is possibly TRBD2 (6 bases). V was cut by 7 bases and J by 0 bases, with 17 bases left in between. Germline values: CDR1 SQVTM, CDR2 ANQGSEA. The CDR3 extends over 15 amino acids. The CDR3 coding sequence is TGCAGCGCCTCCCTGGGGAGGACTAGCACAGATACGCAGTATTTT. Translated: CSASLGRTSTDTQYF.

This chain links TRBV30 with TRBJ2-6; 10 nucleotides align to TRBD1. The CDR3 length is 18 residues. V shed 4 bases, J shed 2 bases, and the junction held 11 bases outside the gene matches. Germline CDR1 reads GTSNPN; CDR2 reads SVGIG (reference sequence). CDR3 residues: CAWIYPGQGTPGANVLTF. The CDR3 bases are TGTGCCTGGATTTATCCGGGACAGGGGACCCCTGGGGCCAACGTCCTGACTTTC.

V gene TRBV7-2 combines with J gene TRBJ2-7; 9 bases map to TRBD2. The V and J ends lost 4 bases and 4 bases, in that order; junction bases with no gene match: 8. The CDR3 length is 15 residues. Germline CDR1 and CDR2: SGHTA and FQGNSA. The CDR3 spells CASSSNSGSWYEQYF. In DNA, the CDR3 is TGTGCCAGCAGCTCAAATAGCGGGAGTTGGTACGAGCAGTACTTC. Full variable domain (rest looked up from reference TRBV7-2 and TRBJ2-7): GAGVSQSPSNKVTEKGKDVELRCDPISGHTALYWYRQSLGQGLEFLIYFQGNSAPDKSGLPSDRFSAERTGGSVSTLTIQRTQQEDSAVYLCASSSNSGSWYEQYFGPGTRLTVT.

This clone was observed once. The rearrangement uses TRBV9 and TRBJ2-3; 12 nucleotides align to TRBD2. This CDR3 has 14 amino acids. The germline V gene has CDR1 SGDLS and CDR2 YYNGEE. Trimming at V came to 2 bases and at J to 10 bases, leaving 5 bases not matched to a gene. CDR3 region: CASSVASGGAAQYF. CDR3 coding DNA: TGTGCCAGCAGCGTGGCTAGCGGGGGGGCAGCGCAGTATTTT.